A single sample gave rise to the 30 T cell receptor beta chains below, sequenced in a study of cytomegalovirus exposure and HLA in healthy donors. The PCR contained 60 Vbeta and 13 Jbeta primers. Sequencing used immunoSEQ multiplex PCR; TCRdb keeps in-frame clones, though not all of them. Of just over 150,000 clones in the sample, about 85% were seen once. Sequenced material: PBMCs. These receptors were obtained from a male donor in good health and CMV-seropositive.

This rearrangement joins TRBV12-5 to TRBJ2-3; D possibly corresponds to TRBD2 (6 bases). CDR3 length: 14 amino acids. V dropped 6 bases and J dropped 8 bases, with 18 bases sitting between them. CDR1 is LGHNT, CDR2 FRNRAP, per germline. CDR3 in DNA: TGTGCTAGTGGCGCACAGACGACGGAGGGTACGCAGTATTTT. Encoded protein: CASGAQTTEGTQYF.

The chain is built from TRBV5-1 and TRBJ1-1; D might be TRBD1 (6 bases). Germline loops: CDR1 SGHRS, CDR2 YFSETQ. V was pared by 0 bases and J by 2 bases, with 8 bases between. The CDR3 totals 14 residues. The CDR3: CASSLGTDNTEAFF. The CDR3 DNA reads as TGCGCCAGCAGCTTGGGGACAGACAACACTGAAGCTTTCTTT. Using reference TRBV5-1 and TRBJ1-1 for the parts outside the CDR3, the full variable domain is KAGVTQTPRYLIKTRGQQVTLSCSPISGHRSVSWYQQTPGQGLQFLFEYFSETQRNKGNFPGRFSGRQFSNSRSEMNVSTLELGDSALYLCASSLGTDNTEAFFGQGTRLTVV.

The V call is TRBV5-1, the J call TRBJ1-3, with D unclear. The CDR3 consists of 16 residues. V lost 4 bases to trimming and J lost 0 bases, with 14 bases between them. Per the germline V gene, CDR1 is SGHRS and CDR2 is YFSETQ. CDR3 DNA: TGCGCCAGCAGCCCGTCACAGACGAGCTCTGGAAACACCATATATTTT. Encoded protein: CASSPSQTSSGNTIYF.

CDR3 sequence reads: CASSWTGAQTQYF. In DNA form, the CDR3 reads TGTGCCAGCAGCTGGACAGGGGCTCAGACCCAGTACTTC. The V gene is TRBV5-4, the J gene TRBJ2-5, with TRBD1 identical over 9 bases. CDR1 is SGHNT and CDR2 is YYREEE in the germline V gene (reference sequence). V gave up 3 bases and J gave up 6 bases; unmatched junction bases: 3. The CDR3 is 13 residues long.

The V call is TRBV7-2, the J call TRBJ1-3; TRBD1 aligns across 7 bases. V was clipped by 5 bases and J by 4 bases; unmatched bases: 8. CDR3 length: 15 amino acids. Germline CDR1 and CDR2: SGHTA and FQGNSA. CDR3 bases: TGTGCCAGCAGCCGAGACAGGGTTAACGGAAACACCATATATTTT. Residues: CASSRDRVNGNTIYF.

The gene calls are TRBV5-4 and TRBJ1-2; tentatively, D is TRBD1 (5 bases). The germline V and J ends were trimmed by 0 bases and 4 bases, with 7 bases remaining between them. This CDR3 has 13 residues. The germline V gene has CDR1 SGHNT and CDR2 YYREEE (reference sequence). The CDR3 DNA sequence: TGTGCCAGCAGCTTGGCCAGGGTCTATGGCTACACCTTC. Translating gives CASSLARVYGYTF.

The chain carries TRBV6-5 and TRBJ1-5; weak D call: TRBD1 (5 bases). The CDR3 runs 15 residues. From germline, CDR1 is MNHEY and CDR2 SVGAGI. V shed 2 bases and J shed 3 bases, with 11 bases lying between them. The CDR3 sequence is CASSYDGGVNQPQHF. In DNA, the CDR3 is TGTGCCAGCAGTTACGACGGGGGGGTCAATCAGCCCCAGCATTTT.

J is TRBJ2-7 and V is TRBV5-6; D is uncertain. V lost 6 bases and J lost 2, with 15 bases in between. The germline CDR1 and CDR2 sequences are SGHDT and YYEEEE. The CDR3 contains 14 residues. CDR3 DNA: TGTGCCAGCATCAAACAGATGGAAACCTACGAGCAGTACTTC. The encoded protein is CASIKQMETYEQYF.

This chain joins TRBV13 and TRBJ2-3; 7 positions agree with TRBD2. V trimming: 2 bases; J trimming: 5 bases; junction bases outside the gene matches: 10. The CDR3 covers 16 residues. Germline values: CDR1 PRHDT, CDR2 FYEKMQ (reference sequence). The CDR3 coding sequence is TGTGCCAGCAGCTTAAATCCCGGCGGGGGAGGAGATACGCAGTATTTT. Translating it yields CASSLNPGGGGDTQYF.

The CDR3 DNA reads as TGTGCCAGCAGCCAAGACCGTAAGGGGCGAGAAAAACTGTTTTTT. As protein: CASSQDRKGREKLFF. The genes are TRBV14 and TRBJ1-4; a weak D match, TRBD1 (5 bases). CDR1 is SGHDN and CDR2 is FVKESK in the germline V gene. The CDR3 runs to 15 residues. Trimming cost V 0 bases and J 8 bases, with 13 bases left between them.

This chain connects TRBV6-4 to TRBJ2-3; 12 nucleotides match TRBD2. Germline V gene sequence: CDR1 MRHNA, CDR2 SNTAGT. V lost 6 bases and J lost 2; bases outside the gene matches: 3. This CDR3 is built from 15 residues. CDR3 bases: TGTGCCAGCAGCCCTAGCGGGAGGGCCACAGATACGCAGTATTTT. This sequence encodes CASSPSGRATDTQYF.

This chain connects TRBV25-1 to TRBJ2-2; possibly TRBD2 for D (5 bases). The CDR3 has 15 amino acids. V was shortened by 4 bases and J by 4 bases, with 13 bases between the two germline ends. Germline assignment: CDR1 MGHDK and CDR2 SYGVNS. This CDR3 reads CASSVRAPATGELFF. The CDR3 DNA follows: TGTGCCAGCAGTGTGCGGGCTCCGGCCACCGGGGAGCTGTTTTTT.

This clone was detected only a few times. CDR3 region: CASSSSEAFF. The CDR3 coding sequence is TGTGCCAGCAGTTCGTCTGAAGCTTTCTTT. The rearrangement joins TRBV6-6 to TRBJ1-1; D is unresolved. Germline V gene lookup returns CDR1 MNHNY and CDR2 SVGAGI (reference sequence). Trimming pared 4 bases from V and 6 bases from J, leaving 3 bases between. This CDR3 spans 10 amino acids.

This clone was counted between two and nine times. The chain is built from TRBV4-1 and TRBJ1-5; TRBD1 aligns across 7 bases. The CDR3 is 16 residues long. The germline V gene encodes CDR1 MGHRA and CDR2 YSYEKL. The V and J ends lost 2 bases and 1 base, in that order; junction bases with no gene match: 5. The CDR3 sequence: CASSQHLTGSNQPQHF. DNA for the CDR3: TGCGCCAGCAGCCAACACTTGACAGGGAGCAATCAGCCCCAGCATTTT.

The chain is built from TRBV7-9 and TRBJ1-5, with D possibly matching TRBD1 (6 bases). Per the germline V gene, CDR1 is SEHNR and CDR2 is FQNEAQ (reference sequence). V shed 5 bases and J shed 6 bases, with 23 bases lying between them. The CDR3 is made up of 17 amino acids. DNA for the CDR3: TGTGCCAGCAGCCCCGGGGAGGGACAACCTCGGGGTCAGCCCCAGCATTTT. Protein sequence: CASSPGEGQPRGQPQHF.

J is TRBJ2-7 and V is TRBV6-4; 11 bases agree with TRBD1. Germline V gene lookup returns CDR1 MRHNA and CDR2 SNTAGT. This CDR3 spans 15 amino acids. V gave up 8 bases and J gave up 7 bases; unmatched junction bases: 13. The CDR3 nucleotides read TGTGCCAGCTTCTACTGGACAGGGGGCCGAGGGGAGCAGTACTTC. Translating it yields CASFYWTGGRGEQYF.

This sequence joins TRBV28 and TRBJ1-5, with 7 bases aligning to TRBD1. Germline V lookup: CDR1 MDHEN, CDR2 SYDVKM. After removal of 8 bases from V and 2 bases from J, the junction contained 6 bases not matched to a gene. There are 14 residues in the CDR3. CDR3 in DNA: TGTGCCAGCGAGGAGGGGGCTCGCAATCAGCCCCAGCATTTT. Its protein is CASEEGARNQPQHF.

This clone was detected only a few times. The chain joins TRBV6-5 to TRBJ2-3; 10 bases fit TRBD2. V lost 4 bases, J lost 4 bases, and 8 bases stayed unmatched. The CDR3 runs 16 residues. Looked up from germline, CDR1 is MNHEY and CDR2 is SVGAGI. In DNA form, the CDR3 reads TGTGCCAGCAGTTCCACACTAGCGGGATGGTCAGATACGCAGTATTTT. Translating gives CASSSTLAGWSDTQYF.

This chain connects TRBV5-6 to TRBJ2-5; D gene unclear. In germline, CDR1 is SGHDT, CDR2 YYEEEE. The CDR3 has 12 amino acids. V was pared by 4 bases and J by 5 bases, with 9 bases between. The CDR3 nucleotides read TGTGCCAGCAGCCCCTCGTTGGAGACCCAGTACTTC. Translating gives CASSPSLETQYF.

The V call is TRBV30, the J call TRBJ2-5; a weak D match, TRBD1 (5 bases). The CDR3 spans 14 residues. V dropped 0 bases and J dropped 5 bases, with 13 bases sitting between them. Germline CDR1 reads GTSNPN; CDR2 reads SVGIG (reference sequence). Here the CDR3 reads CAWSVPQGMETQYF. In nucleotides, the CDR3 is TGTGCCTGGAGTGTACCCCAGGGCATGGAGACCCAGTACTTC.

This clone turned up a few times. The chain is built from TRBV30 and TRBJ1-5; possible D gene TRBD1, 5 bases. Germline V gene sequence: CDR1 GTSNPN, CDR2 SVGIG (reference sequence). There are 17 residues in the CDR3. V was trimmed by 0 bases and J by 6 bases, leaving 21 bases between them. For the CDR3, the DNA is TGTGCCTGGAGTGTACAGGAGGGGAAGGGGCTCGCTCAGCCCCAGCATTTT. Its protein product is CAWSVQEGKGLAQPQHF.

The V gene is TRBV19, the J gene TRBJ1-5, with 9 bases lining up with TRBD1. V shed 5 bases and J 3 bases; nucleotides not matched to a gene: 8. The germline gives CDR1 LNHDA, CDR2 SQIVND (reference sequence). This CDR3 spans 16 amino acids. CDR3 protein: CASSSRTGDNNQPQHF. Here the CDR3 DNA reads TGTGCCAGTAGTTCTCGGACAGGGGACAACAATCAGCCCCAGCATTTT.

The V gene is TRBV18, the J gene TRBJ2-3; D gene ambiguous. Germline CDR1 KGHSH, CDR2 LQKENI. V dropped 3 bases and J dropped 4 bases, with 8 bases sitting between them. The CDR3 is 13 amino acids. The CDR3 sequence is CASSPDWADTQYF. CDR3 nucleotide sequence: TGTGCCAGCTCACCCGACTGGGCAGATACGCAGTATTTT.

This clone was seen a handful of times. This chain joins TRBV5-1 and TRBJ2-7, with D perhaps TRBD2 (5 bases). V lost 2 bases and J lost 1, with 10 bases in between. Germline loops: CDR1 SGHRS, CDR2 YFSETQ. There are 14 residues in the CDR3. CDR3 DNA: TGCGCCAGCAGCTTCCGGACTGATTCCTACGAGCAGTACTTC. Its protein is CASSFRTDSYEQYF.

This chain links TRBV14 with TRBJ1-2; no definite D call. The CDR3 sequence is 15 residues long. Trimming left V 0 bases short and J 4 bases short, with 12 bases between. Germline lookup yields CDR1 SGHDN and CDR2 FVKESK. For the CDR3, the DNA is TGTGCCAGCAGCCAAGAAAATTTTCCCCTCTATGGCTACACCTTC. Translation: CASSQENFPLYGYTF. Combining the CDR3 with reference TRBV14 and TRBJ1-2 gives the whole variable domain EAGVTQFPSHSVIEKGQTVTLRCDPISGHDNLYWYRRVMGKEIKFLLHFVKESKQDESGMPNNRFLAERTGGTYSTLKVQPAELEDSGVYFCASSQENFPLYGYTFGSGTRLTVV.

The chain couples TRBV10-3 to TRBJ2-5; 9 bases align to TRBD1. The germline CDR1 and CDR2 sequences are ENHRY and SYGVKD. The CDR3 covers 15 residues. V shed 7 bases, J shed 5 bases, and the junction held 11 bases outside the gene matches. This CDR3 is CAITATPGQGETQYF. Here the CDR3 DNA reads TGTGCCATCACTGCCACCCCCGGACAGGGGGAGACCCAGTACTTC.

The chain joins TRBV28 to TRBJ2-5; 7 bases map to TRBD1. Germline CDR1 is MDHEN and CDR2 is SYDVKM. With V trimmed by 6 bases and J by 5 bases, 6 bases remained unmatched. The CDR3 is made up of 13 amino acids. DNA for the CDR3: TGTGCCAGCAGACACAGGGGAGTGGAGACCCAGTACTTC. Translation: CASRHRGVETQYF. Based on the CDR3 plus reference TRBV28 and TRBJ2-5, the full variable domain is DVKVTQSSRYLVKRTGEKVFLECVQDMDHENMFWYRQDPGLGLRLIYFSYDVKMKEKGDIPEGYSVSREKKERFSLILESASTNQTSMYLCASRHRGVETQYFGPGTRLLVL.

The chain is built from TRBV4-1 and TRBJ2-7; 10 bases align to TRBD2. Unmatched junction bases numbered 4, after V lost 0 bases and J lost 2 bases. In germline, CDR1 is MGHRA, CDR2 YSYEKL. The CDR3 is 16 amino acids. CDR3 region: CASSQDSSGRAYEQYF. The CDR3 nucleotides read TGCGCCAGCAGCCAAGATTCAAGCGGGAGGGCCTACGAGCAGTACTTC.

The gene calls are TRBV19 and TRBJ2-1; 7 nucleotides match TRBD2. The V segment lost 7 bases and the J segment 4 bases; nucleotides outside the gene matches: 7. The V gene's germline CDR1 is LNHDA and CDR2 SQIVND (reference sequence). The CDR3 sequence is 14 residues long. The CDR3 coding sequence is TGTGCCAGTAATCGGGCTAGCGGTTACAATGAGCAGTTCTTC. Amino acids: CASNRASGYNEQFF. Filled out from reference TRBV19 and TRBJ2-1, the complete variable domain reads DGGITQSPKYLFRKEGQNVTLSCEQNLNHDAMYWYRQDPGQGLRLIYYSQIVNDFQKGDIAEGYSVSREKKESFPLTVTSAQKNPTAFYLCASNRASGYNEQFFGPGTRLTVL.

Worth noting for this clone: Different DNA sequences within this sample yield the same CDR3. This CDR3 reads CASSLQGYEQYF. The CDR3 DNA is TGTGCCAGCAGCCTACAGGGGTACGAGCAGTACTTC. The V call is TRBV28, the J call TRBJ2-7; 7 nucleotides line up with TRBD1. This CDR3 has 12 amino acids. The J segment lost 4 bases and the V segment lost 6 bases, leaving 3 bases of the junction unmatched. CDR1 and CDR2 (germline): MDHEN, SYDVKM.